These 32 T cell receptor beta chains share one sample of origin, sequenced in a study of cytomegalovirus exposure and HLA in healthy donors. The study ran its PCR with 60 Vbeta and 13 Jbeta primers. Profiled with immunoSEQ multiplex PCR; TCRdb holds only in-frame clones, not every one. This sample has some 65,000 clones, with less than 75% found just once. Material: PBMCs. These receptor sequences come from a man aged 50-60 years in good health and CMV-seropositive.

The rearrangement joins TRBV10-2 to TRBJ1-2; maybe TRBD1 (6 bases). Per the germline V gene, CDR1 is WSHSY and CDR2 is SAAADI. The V end lost 4 bases, the J end lost 0 bases, and 12 bases lay between the germline ends. CDR3 length: 15 residues. CDR3 nucleotides: TGCGCCAGCAGTGTTCAGGGGCGAACTAACTATGGCTACACCTTC. This sequence encodes CASSVQGRTNYGYTF.

V gene TRBV7-9 combines with J gene TRBJ2-7; D is uncertain. CDR1 is SEHNR and CDR2 is FQNEAQ in the germline V gene (reference sequence). The germline V and J ends were trimmed by 8 bases and 6 bases, with 14 bases remaining between them. There are 12 residues in the CDR3. The CDR3 sequence is CASRGVPPEQYF. The CDR3 nucleotides read TGTGCCAGCCGAGGAGTTCCACCCGAGCAGTACTTC.

This sequence joins TRBV27 and TRBJ1-4; D ambiguous. With 5 bases removed from V and 0 bases from J, the gap between germline ends came to 7 bases. Germline CDR1 MNHEY, CDR2 SMNVEV (reference sequence). The CDR3 totals 14 residues. CDR3 amino acids: CASSPRTTNEKLFF. CDR3 nucleotide sequence: TGTGCCAGCAGTCCCAGAACAACTAATGAAAAACTGTTTTTT.

The V and J genes are TRBV11-2 and TRBJ2-2, with TRBD2 identical over 9 bases. Germline-derived CDR1 and CDR2 are SGHAT and FQNNGV. Germline trimming cut 3 bases from V and 4 bases from J; bases unmatched to any gene: 6. The CDR3 sequence is 16 residues long. CDR3 sequence (DNA): TGTGCCAGCAGCTTCCTAGCGGGACTACTCACCGGGGAGCTGTTTTTT. Its translation is CASSFLAGLLTGELFF.

This clone was recorded a few times. The CDR3 DNA reads as TGTGCCAGTAGTATGTCTCTAGCGGGCACAGATACGCAGTATTTT. Translated: CASSMSLAGTDTQYF. This chain connects TRBV19 to TRBJ2-3; TRBD2 aligns across 7 bases. CDR1 and CDR2 (germline): LNHDA, SQIVND (reference sequence). The J segment lost 1 base and the V segment lost 3 bases, leaving 4 bases of the junction unmatched. The CDR3 is 15 amino acids.

The chain combines TRBV6-6 with TRBJ2-1; D possibly corresponds to TRBD2 (7 bases). Germline CDR1 reads MNHNY; CDR2 reads SVGAGI (reference sequence). Trimming took 10 bases from V and 1 from J, leaving 14 bases between them. The CDR3 totals 14 residues. CDR3 nucleotide sequence: TGTGCCACCCAAGGGGGAGGGTCCTACAATGAGCAGTTCTTC. The encoded protein is CATQGGGSYNEQFF.

The J gene is TRBJ2-5, the V gene TRBV7-9, with unresolved D. V lost 5 bases to trimming and J lost 3 bases, with 7 bases between them. The CDR3 has 12 amino acids. The germline V gene encodes CDR1 SEHNR and CDR2 FQNEAQ (reference sequence). This chain's CDR3 is CASSRGEETQYF. The CDR3 nucleotides are TGTGCCAGCAGCCGAGGTGAAGAGACCCAGTACTTC.

The rearrangement links TRBV19 to TRBJ1-6; a weak D match, TRBD1 (5 bases). The length of the CDR3 is 15 residues. Between the trimmed V and J ends, which lost 3 bases and 3 bases, there was a span of 9 bases. In germline, CDR1 is LNHDA, CDR2 SQIVND (reference sequence). CDR3 sequence reads: CASSIGARYNSPLHF. The CDR3 DNA reads as TGTGCCAGTAGTATTGGGGCCCGCTATAATTCACCCCTCCACTTT.

V and J are TRBV29-1 and TRBJ2-3; D is undetermined. CDR1 SQVTM and CDR2 ANQGSEA come from the germline V gene. The CDR3 has 14 amino acids. Trimming cost V 7 bases and J 1 base, with 15 bases left between them. The CDR3: CSALRVEGTDTQYF. The DNA for the CDR3 is TGCAGCGCTCTCCGGGTAGAGGGCACAGATACGCAGTATTTT.

This chain connects TRBV6-1 to TRBJ1-2; D is undetermined. The CDR3 is 13 amino acids. Germline V lookup: CDR1 MNHNS, CDR2 SASEGT. The V end was cut by 2 bases, the J end by 2 bases, with 6 bases between. CDR3 residues: CASSESANYGYTF. The DNA for the CDR3 is TGTGCCAGCAGTGAATCCGCGAACTATGGCTACACCTTC.

The chain uses TRBV15 and TRBJ2-5; D is undetermined. CDR1 is LNHNV, CDR2 YYDKDF, per germline (reference sequence). V was shortened by 0 bases and J by 3 bases, with 5 bases between the two germline ends. The CDR3 loop spans 13 amino acids. CDR3 DNA sequence: TGTGCCACCAGCAGAGATCCCAAAGAGACCCAGTACTTC. Its translation: CATSRDPKETQYF.

This clone came up once. V and J are TRBV7-9 and TRBJ1-1; 9 positions agree with TRBD1. After removal of 5 bases from V and 6 bases from J, the junction contained 4 bases not matched to a gene. Germline CDR1 is SEHNR and CDR2 is FQNEAQ (reference sequence). The CDR3 consists of 13 residues. CDR3 in DNA: TGTGCCAGCAGCGGACAGGGGATCGCTGAAGCTTTCTTT. It is translated as CASSGQGIAEAFF.

Only a few counts were recorded for this clone. CDR3 in amino acids: CAWTQGSYGYTF. CDR3 coding DNA: TGTGCCTGGACTCAGGGGTCCTATGGCTACACCTTC. The chain recombines TRBV30 with TRBJ1-2, with a tentative D call TRBD1 (6 bases). Germline lookup yields CDR1 GTSNPN and CDR2 SVGIG (reference sequence). CDR3 length: 12 residues. Trimming shortened V by 4 bases and J by 4 bases, and 10 bases separated the two germline ends.

J is TRBJ2-2 and V is TRBV4-1, with D maybe TRBD1 (6 bases). V was shortened by 0 bases and J by 4 bases, with 15 bases between the two germline ends. CDR1 and CDR2 (germline): MGHRA, YSYEKL. The CDR3 extends over 17 amino acids. CDR3 sequence: CASSQEFWQGRTGELFF. CDR3 bases: TGCGCCAGCAGCCAAGAGTTCTGGCAGGGGCGCACCGGGGAGCTGTTTTTT.

CDR3 nucleotide sequence: TGCAGTATTCTCGATAGCGGGAGGGGGGATACGCAGTATTTT. Its protein product is CSILDSGRGDTQYF. The chain uses TRBV29-1 and TRBJ2-3, with 11 positions matching TRBD2. CDR3 length: 14 residues. Germline V gives CDR1 SQVTM, CDR2 ANQGSEA.

The J gene is TRBJ1-3, the V gene TRBV14; D may be TRBD1 (5 bases). Looked up from germline, CDR1 is SGHDN and CDR2 is FVKESK. The CDR3 has 15 residues. V lost 5 bases, J lost 4 bases, and 15 bases lay in between. The CDR3 bases are TGTGCCAGCAGCACCCGACAGTTTTCCGGAAACACCATATATTTT. This gives the protein CASSTRQFSGNTIYF.

The chain couples TRBV11-2 to TRBJ1-2, with a weak D call TRBD1 (6 bases). Germline V gene data show CDR1 as SGHAT and CDR2 as FQNNGV. This CDR3 has 14 residues. The germline V and J ends were trimmed by 4 bases and 8 bases, with 17 bases remaining between them. CDR3 sequence reads: CASSSAGAGVGYTF. The CDR3 nucleotides read TGTGCCAGCAGCTCCGCCGGGGCAGGGGTGGGCTACACCTTC.

The rearrangement joins TRBV5-6 to TRBJ2-3, with 9 bases matching TRBD2. With V trimmed by 2 bases and J by 0 bases, 4 bases remained unmatched. CDR3 size: 16 residues. Germline lookup yields CDR1 SGHDT and CDR2 YYEEEE. CDR3 protein: CASSLGLAFSTDTQYF. The CDR3 nucleotides are TGTGCCAGCAGCTTAGGACTAGCGTTTAGCACAGATACGCAGTATTTT.

V usage is TRBV29-1 and J usage is TRBJ2-5; 12 bases are shared with TRBD2. The CDR3 is 15 amino acids. Germline trimming cut 4 bases from V and 5 bases from J; bases unmatched to any gene: 8. Germline lookup yields CDR1 SQVTM and CDR2 ANQGSEA. The DNA of the CDR3 is TGCAGCGTTGTAGGTCTAGCGGGAGGGCGGGAGACCCAGTACTTC. It yields the protein CSVVGLAGGRETQYF.

This clone was seen a few times. V and J are TRBV6-1 and TRBJ2-1, with 7 bases lining up with TRBD2. CDR3 size: 16 residues. Trimming removed 1 base from V and 0 bases from J; junction bases left unmatched: 3. The germline V gene encodes CDR1 MNHNS and CDR2 SASEGT. In DNA form, the CDR3 reads TGTGCCAGCAGTGAAGTCGGGGGGAACTCCTACAATGAGCAGTTCTTC. Translated: CASSEVGGNSYNEQFF.

The chain uses TRBV7-9 and TRBJ1-2; 7 bases line up with TRBD1. The germline CDR1 and CDR2 sequences are SEHNR and FQNEAQ (reference sequence). The CDR3 consists of 17 residues. V lost 3 bases and J lost 0; bases outside the gene matches: 10. CDR3 nucleotide sequence: TGTGCCAGCAGCTTTACACCGGGACAGAATACTAACTATGGCTACACCTTC. Its translation is CASSFTPGQNTNYGYTF.

This chain's CDR3 is CASSPPGGPVYGYTF. In DNA form, the CDR3 reads TGTGCCAGCAGCCCCCCGGGGGGCCCCGTCTATGGCTACACCTTC. This chain uses TRBV14 with TRBJ1-2, with D possibly matching TRBD1 (6 bases). The CDR3 has 15 amino acids. CDR1 SGHDN and CDR2 FVKESK come from the germline V gene. The V end lost 4 bases, the J end lost 4 bases, and 16 bases lay between the germline ends.

V gene TRBV9 combines with J gene TRBJ1-4; D gene ambiguous. Trimming took 4 bases from V and 3 from J, leaving 16 bases between them. The CDR3 contains 16 residues. Germline V CDR1 and CDR2: SGDLS, YYNGEE. CDR3 residues: CASSPDSRPPNEKLFF. CDR3 coding DNA: TGTGCCAGCAGCCCAGATTCTCGTCCGCCTAATGAAAAACTGTTTTTT.

The V gene is TRBV9, the J gene TRBJ2-5; D perhaps matches TRBD2 (6 bases). Trimming shortened V by 0 bases and J by 5 bases, and 14 bases separated the two germline ends. The germline gives CDR1 SGDLS, CDR2 YYNGEE. This CDR3 is built from 15 residues. The CDR3 spells CASSVVEGPRETQYF. Here the CDR3 DNA reads TGTGCCAGCAGCGTAGTGGAGGGGCCTCGGGAGACCCAGTACTTC.

This clone occurred a few times. The chain is built from TRBV7-6 and TRBJ2-7; 11 bases agree with TRBD1. J lost 6 bases, V lost 5 bases, and 6 bases had no gene match. This CDR3 region has 14 residues. The germline CDR1 and CDR2 sequences are SGHVS and FNYEAQ. The CDR3 sequence: CASSTRTGGAEQYF. The CDR3 nucleotides are TGTGCCAGCAGCACCCGGACAGGGGGCGCCGAGCAGTACTTC.

The chain employs TRBV25-1 and TRBJ2-7; 8 bases agree with TRBD1. CDR3 size: 14 residues. The V gene end was trimmed by 6 bases and the J gene end by 7 bases; junction bases not matched to a gene: 11. Germline values: CDR1 MGHDK, CDR2 SYGVNS. The CDR3: CASSPWGTGGEQYF. Here the CDR3 DNA reads TGTGCCAGCAGCCCCTGGGGGACAGGTGGGGAGCAGTACTTC.

This chain joins TRBV7-2 and TRBJ2-5; 9 positions agree with TRBD1. Germline V gives CDR1 SGHTA, CDR2 FQGNSA. The ends lost 4 bases at V and 5 bases at J; junction bases unmatched: 2. This CDR3 comprises 13 residues. The CDR3 DNA follows: TGTGCCAGCAGCTCACAGGGGGCGGAGACCCAGTACTTC. This translates into CASSSQGAETQYF.

This clone has a handful of counts. CDR3 nucleotides: TGCAGCGTTGCCGGACAGGGGGCCGTAAATTTCGAGCAGTACTTC. Translating it yields CSVAGQGAVNFEQYF. The rearrangement uses TRBV29-1 and TRBJ2-7; 11 positions agree with TRBD1. Germline V gene sequence: CDR1 SQVTM, CDR2 ANQGSEA. The V gene end was trimmed by 4 bases and the J gene end by 6 bases; junction bases not matched to a gene: 11. This CDR3 contains 15 residues.

The chain joins TRBV9 to TRBJ1-2; maybe TRBD1 (5 bases). The germline V gene encodes CDR1 SGDLS and CDR2 YYNGEE. V was clipped by 0 bases and J by 0 bases, with 15 bases between them. This CDR3 region has 17 residues. The CDR3 DNA reads as TGTGCCAGCAGCGTAGCCCCCTCGACAGCAGCTAACTATGGCTACACCTTC. Its translation is CASSVAPSTAANYGYTF.

The chain uses TRBV23-1 and TRBJ1-2; no reliable D call. TRBV23-1 is sorted into the ORF group, with uncertain function. This CDR3 contains 17 residues. The V end was cut by 3 bases, the J end by 4 bases, with 21 bases between. The chain's CDR3 is CASSHPPNGVGLYGYTF. The CDR3 DNA reads as TGCGCCAGCAGTCATCCCCCCAACGGGGTCGGACTCTATGGCTACACCTTC.

This clone has more than one count but fewer than ten. The chain links TRBV7-3 to TRBJ2-1; TRBD2 might be the D (5 bases). Trimming stripped 3 bases from V and 2 bases from J, with 8 bases between. Germline V gives CDR1 SGHTA, CDR2 FQGTGA. The CDR3 is 14 amino acids. The CDR3 sequence is CASSLDWTYNEQFF. In DNA form, the CDR3 reads TGTGCCAGCAGCTTGGACTGGACCTACAATGAGCAGTTCTTC.

The chain couples TRBV6-5 to TRBJ2-7, with D perhaps matching TRBD1 (6 bases). V was trimmed by 2 bases and J by 6 bases, leaving 11 bases between them. Germline V gives CDR1 MNHEY, CDR2 SVGAGI. This CDR3 has 13 amino acids. The CDR3 region has the DNA TGTGCCAGCAGTTACGGGTCAGGGGCCGAGCAGTACTTC. Residues: CASSYGSGAEQYF.